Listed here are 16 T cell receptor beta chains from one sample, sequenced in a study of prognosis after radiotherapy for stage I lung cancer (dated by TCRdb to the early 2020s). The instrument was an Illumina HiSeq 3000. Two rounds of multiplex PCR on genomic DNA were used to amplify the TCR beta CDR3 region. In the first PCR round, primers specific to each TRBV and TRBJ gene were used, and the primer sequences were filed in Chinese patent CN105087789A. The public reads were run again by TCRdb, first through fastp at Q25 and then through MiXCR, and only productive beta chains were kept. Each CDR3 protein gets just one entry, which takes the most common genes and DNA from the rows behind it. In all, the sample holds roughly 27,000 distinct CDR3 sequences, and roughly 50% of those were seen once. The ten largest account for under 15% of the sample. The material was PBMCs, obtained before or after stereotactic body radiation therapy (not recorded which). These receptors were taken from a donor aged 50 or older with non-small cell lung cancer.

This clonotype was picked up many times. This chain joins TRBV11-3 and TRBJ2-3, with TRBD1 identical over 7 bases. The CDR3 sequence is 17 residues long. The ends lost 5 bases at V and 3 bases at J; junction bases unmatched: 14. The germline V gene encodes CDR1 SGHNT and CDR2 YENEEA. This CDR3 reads CASSPGSTGEWTDTQYF. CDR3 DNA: TGTGCCAGCAGCCCCGGAAGCACAGGGGAATGGACAGATACGCAGTATTTT.

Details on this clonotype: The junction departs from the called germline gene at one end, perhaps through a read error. CDR3 sequence reads: CASSPEGVLAGGRFTVELFF. The CDR3 nucleotides are TGTGCCAGCAGCCCAGAGGGGGTACTAGCGGGGGGGAGGTTCACCGTGGAGCTGTTTTTT. The gene calls are TRBV9 and TRBJ2-2, with TRBD2 matching 13 bases. Germline CDR1 and CDR2: SGDLS and YYNGEE. The CDR3 runs 20 residues.

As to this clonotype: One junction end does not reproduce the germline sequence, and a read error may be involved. The CDR3 sequence: CAISGDYSGANALNF. In nucleotides, the CDR3 is TGTGCCATCAGTGGCGACTACTCTGGGGCCAACGCCCTGAATTTC. The chain joins TRBV10-3 to TRBJ2-6; either TRBD1 or TRBD2 may fit D (5 bases each). The CDR3 has 15 amino acids. Germline V gene lookup returns CDR1 ENHRY and CDR2 SYGVKD.

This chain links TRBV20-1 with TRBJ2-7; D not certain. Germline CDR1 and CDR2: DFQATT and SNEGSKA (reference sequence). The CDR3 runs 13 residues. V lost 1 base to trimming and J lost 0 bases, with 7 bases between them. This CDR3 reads CSARAPVSYEQYF. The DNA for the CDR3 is TGCAGTGCTAGAGCTCCTGTCTCCTACGAGCAGTACTTC.

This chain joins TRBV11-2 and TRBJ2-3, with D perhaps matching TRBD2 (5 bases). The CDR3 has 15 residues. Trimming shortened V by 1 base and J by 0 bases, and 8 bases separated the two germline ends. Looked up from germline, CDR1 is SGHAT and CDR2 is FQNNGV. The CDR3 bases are TGTGCCAGCAGCTTAGTTGGGAGTAGCACAGATACGCAGTATTTT. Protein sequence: CASSLVGSSTDTQYF.

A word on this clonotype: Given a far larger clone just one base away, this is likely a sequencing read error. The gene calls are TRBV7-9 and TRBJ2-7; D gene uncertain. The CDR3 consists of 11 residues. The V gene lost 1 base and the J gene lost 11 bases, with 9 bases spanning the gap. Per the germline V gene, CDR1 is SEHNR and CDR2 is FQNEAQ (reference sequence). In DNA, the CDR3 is TGTGCCAGCAGCTTAGGTCTGGGGAAGTACTTC. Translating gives CASSLGLGKYF.

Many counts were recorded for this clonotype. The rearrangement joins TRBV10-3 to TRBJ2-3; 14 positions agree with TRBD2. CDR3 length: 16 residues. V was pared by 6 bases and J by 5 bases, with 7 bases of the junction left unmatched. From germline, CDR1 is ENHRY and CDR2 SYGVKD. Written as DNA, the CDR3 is TGTGCCATCAGGCGGACTAGCGGGAGGTCAGAAGATACGCAGTATTTT. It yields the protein CAIRRTSGRSEDTQYF.

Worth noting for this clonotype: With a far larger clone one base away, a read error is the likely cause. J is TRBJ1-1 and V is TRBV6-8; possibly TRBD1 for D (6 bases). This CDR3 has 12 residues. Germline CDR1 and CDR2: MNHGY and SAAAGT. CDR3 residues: CASSWGPTESFF. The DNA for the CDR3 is TGTGCCAGCAGTTGGGGGCCCACTGAATCTTTCTTT.

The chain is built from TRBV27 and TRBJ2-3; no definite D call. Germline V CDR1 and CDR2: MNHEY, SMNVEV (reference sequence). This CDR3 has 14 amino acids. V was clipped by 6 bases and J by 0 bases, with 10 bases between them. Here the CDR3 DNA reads TGTGCCAGCAGGTACGACGCCAGCACAGATACGCAGTATTTT. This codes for CASRYDASTDTQYF.

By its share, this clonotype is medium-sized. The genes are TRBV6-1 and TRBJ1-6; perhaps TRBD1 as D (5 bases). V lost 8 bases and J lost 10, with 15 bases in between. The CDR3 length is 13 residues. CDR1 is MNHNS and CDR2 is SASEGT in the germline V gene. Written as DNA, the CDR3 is TGTGCCAGCGTTGGGGGGAGCGGATCACCCCTCCACTTT. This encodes CASVGGSGSPLHF.

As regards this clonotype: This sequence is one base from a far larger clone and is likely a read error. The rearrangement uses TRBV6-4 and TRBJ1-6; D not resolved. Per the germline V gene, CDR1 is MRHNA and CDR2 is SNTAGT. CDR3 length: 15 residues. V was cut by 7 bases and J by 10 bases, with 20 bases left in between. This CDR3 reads CASKLNHGSISPLHF. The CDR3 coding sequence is TGTGCCAGCAAACTAAACCACGGCAGTATCTCACCCCTCCACTTT.

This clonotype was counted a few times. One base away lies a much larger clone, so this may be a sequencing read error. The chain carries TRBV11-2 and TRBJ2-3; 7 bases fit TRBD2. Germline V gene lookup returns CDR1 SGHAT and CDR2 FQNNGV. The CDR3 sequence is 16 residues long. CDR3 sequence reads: CASSLVGGSLTYTQCF. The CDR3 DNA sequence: TGTGCCAGCAGCTTAGTGGGCGGGAGTCTCACATATACGCAGTGTTTT.

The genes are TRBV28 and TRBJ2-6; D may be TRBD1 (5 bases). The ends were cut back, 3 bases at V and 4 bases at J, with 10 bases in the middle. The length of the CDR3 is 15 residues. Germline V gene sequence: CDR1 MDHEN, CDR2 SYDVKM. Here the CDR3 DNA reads TGTGCCAGCAGTTTTGGGGCTCCCGGGGCCAACGTCCTGACTTTC. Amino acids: CASSFGAPGANVLTF.

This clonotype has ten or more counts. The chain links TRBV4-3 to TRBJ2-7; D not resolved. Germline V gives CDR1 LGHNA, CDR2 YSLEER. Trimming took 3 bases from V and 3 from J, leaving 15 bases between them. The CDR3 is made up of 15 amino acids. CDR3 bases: TGCGCCAGCAGCCACGGAACTACTACGGGCTACGAGCAGTACTTC. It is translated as CASSHGTTTGYEQYF.

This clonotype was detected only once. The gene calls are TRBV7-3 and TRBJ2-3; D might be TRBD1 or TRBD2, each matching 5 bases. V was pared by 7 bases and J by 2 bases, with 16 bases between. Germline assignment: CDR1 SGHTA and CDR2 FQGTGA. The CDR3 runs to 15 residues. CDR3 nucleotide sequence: TGTGCCAGCATCCACCACGGGACGTTCACAGATACGCAGTATTTT. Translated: CASIHHGTFTDTQYF. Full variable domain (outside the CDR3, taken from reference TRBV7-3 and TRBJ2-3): GAGVSQTPSNKVTEKGKYVELRCDPISGHTALYWYRQSLGQGPEFLIYFQGTGAADDSGLPNDRFFAVRPEGSVSTLKIQRTERGDSAVYLCASIHHGTFTDTQYFGPGTRLTVL.

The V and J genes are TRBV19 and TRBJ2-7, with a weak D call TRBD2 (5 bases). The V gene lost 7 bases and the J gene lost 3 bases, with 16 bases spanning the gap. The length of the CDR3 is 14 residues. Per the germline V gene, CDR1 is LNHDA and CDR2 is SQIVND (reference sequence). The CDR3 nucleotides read TGTGCCAGTATCTTAACTAGTGGGAGCTACGAGCAGTACTTC. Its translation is CASILTSGSYEQYF.